The 18 T cell receptor beta chains below were found in one sample sequenced in a study of post-analysis software for immune sequencing data. Broader study findings: Five TRBV segments were significantly more frequent in patients than in controls. TRBV5-6, TRBV5-1 and TRBV20-1 were among these segments.

Prepared TCR beta cDNA libraries contained unique molecular identifiers. In TCRdb, the PCR reads were re-called with MiXCR into one record per CDR3 protein. This table holds 150,000 to 200,000 distinct CDR3 sequences, approximately 28% found once. For these TCRs, the target antigens are not known. The sample consisted of blood. Receptors were obtained from a girl between 5 and 17 years old with multiple sclerosis.

The chain combines TRBV10-3 with TRBJ1-2, with a tentative D call TRBD1 (6 bases). Between the trimmed V and J ends, which lost 0 bases and 2 bases, there was a span of 10 bases. The CDR3 contains 15 residues. Germline values: CDR1 ENHRY, CDR2 SYGVKD. The CDR3 region has the DNA TGTGCCATCAGTGAGTCACAGGGATCAAACTATGGCTACACCTTC. This encodes CAISESQGSNYGYTF.

As concerns this clonotype: Given a much more abundant clone one base away, this may be a read error. J is TRBJ2-1 and V is TRBV29-1; D gene ambiguous. V gave up 3 bases and J gave up 0 bases, with 12 bases separating them. This CDR3 contains 15 residues. CDR1 is SQVTM, CDR2 ANQGSEA, per germline. The DNA for the CDR3 is TGCAGCGTTGAGCTAAGCAGGAGCTCCTACAATGAGCAGTTCTTC. This sequence encodes CSVELSRSSYNEQFF.

This clonotype was recorded at least ten times. The chain uses TRBV4-1 and TRBJ2-7; 10 nucleotides align to TRBD2. In germline, CDR1 is MGHRA, CDR2 YSYEKL. This CDR3 spans 15 amino acids. The trim removed 4 bases at V and 7 bases at J, leaving 10 bases unmatched. This CDR3 reads CASSRTRTSGEEQYF. CDR3 bases: TGCGCCAGCAGCCGCACCCGGACTAGCGGAGAAGAGCAGTACTTC.

Points on this clonotype: One base away lies a much larger clone, so this may be a sequencing read error. The CDR3 bases are TGTGCCAGCACAGGGTTTTTAGCTTTGACCCCTAGCTCCTACAATGAGCAGTACTTC. Its translation: CASTGFLALTPSSYNEQYF. The chain carries TRBV25-1 and TRBJ2-1, with D tentatively TRBD1 or TRBD2 (5 bases each). The DNA end is more similar to TRBJ2-7, so the J call may be wrong. CDR1 and CDR2 (germline): MGHDK, SYGVNS. The CDR3 has 19 residues.

The chain joins TRBV7-2 to TRBJ2-5; tentatively, D is TRBD2 (6 bases). The germline CDR1 and CDR2 sequences are SGHTA and FQGNSA. Trimming stripped 1 base from V and 11 bases from J, with 26 bases between. The CDR3 has 17 residues. The CDR3, as DNA: TGTGCCAGCAGCTTAGAGGGCTCTCTAGCGTTGGAGAATGGGCAGTACTTC. Encoded protein: CASSLEGSLALENGQYF.

This clonotype came up a few times. The gene calls are TRBV6-5 and TRBJ1-1; 7 bases are a match to TRBD1. Germline CDR1 is MNHEY and CDR2 is SVGAGI. Trimming cost V 1 base and J 5 bases; bases outside gene matches: 7. The CDR3 contains 15 residues. The CDR3 loop reads CASSYLTEGATEAFF. Written as DNA, the CDR3 is TGTGCCAGCAGTTACTTAACCGAGGGGGCGACTGAAGCTTTCTTT.

Only one count was recorded for this clonotype. A much larger clone differs by one base, so this may be a read error. The chain recombines TRBV7-2 with TRBJ2-7; weak D call: TRBD2 (6 bases). There are 13 residues in the CDR3. Germline CDR1 is SGHTA and CDR2 is FQGNSA. Trimming took off 4 bases at V and 10 bases at J, with 17 bases between the two ends. CDR3 in amino acids: CASSSEGKDTQYF. The CDR3 DNA reads as TGTGCCAGCAGCTCGGAGGGTAAAGATACCCAGTACTTC.

This clonotype was counted ten times or more. The chain uses TRBV4-1 and TRBJ2-3, with 7 bases fitting TRBD2. There are 17 residues in the CDR3. Per the germline V gene, CDR1 is MGHRA and CDR2 is YSYEKL. J was trimmed by 4 bases and V by 1 base; bases with no gene match: 11. CDR3 protein: CASSQVRTRGAPDTQYF. CDR3 nucleotide sequence: TGCGCCAGCAGCCAAGTCCGGACTAGAGGGGCTCCAGATACGCAGTATTTT.

This clonotype was seen many times. The CDR3 DNA reads TGTGCCAGCAGTGAAGCGGGAGAGTCTTACGAGCAGTACTTC. Residues: CASSEAGESYEQYF. The chain recombines TRBV2 with TRBJ2-7, with D possibly being TRBD2 (5 bases). Trimming shortened V by 0 bases and J by 4 bases, and 10 bases separated the two germline ends. This CDR3 has 14 residues. From germline, CDR1 is SNHLY and CDR2 FYNNEI.

This clonotype was seen repeatedly, ten times or more. The chain carries TRBV12-3 or TRBV12-4 and TRBJ2-3, with D perhaps being TRBD1 or TRBD2 (5 bases each). CDR3 size: 13 residues. Trimming pared 4 bases from V and 3 bases from J, leaving 8 bases between. CDR3 amino acids: CASSWDHTDTQYF. The CDR3 DNA reads TGTGCCAGCAGTTGGGACCATACAGATACGCAGTATTTT.

The J gene is TRBJ1-5, the V gene TRBV6-2 or TRBV6-3, with TRBD1 identical over 9 bases. The CDR3 consists of 18 residues. V was pared by 5 bases and J by 3 bases, with 14 bases of the junction left unmatched. Germline V lookup: CDR1 MNHEY, CDR2 SVGEGT. CDR3 in DNA: TGTGCCAGCAGTGATCCTCCGGGACAGGGCTCAAACAATCAGCCCCAGCATTTT. Its protein product is CASSDPPGQGSNNQPQHF.

CDR3 sequence reads: CASSLPGGYTEAFF. The CDR3 coding sequence is TGTGCCAGCAGCCTACCGGGCGGGTACACTGAAGCTTTCTTT. The rearrangement joins TRBV28 to TRBJ1-1; D uncertain. This CDR3 spans 14 amino acids. Trimming stripped 6 bases from V and 3 bases from J, with 14 bases between. From germline, CDR1 is MDHEN and CDR2 SYDVKM.

The table lists this clonotype with many counts. J is TRBJ2-3 and V is TRBV28, with 8 bases lining up with TRBD2. Germline CDR1 MDHEN, CDR2 SYDVKM. This CDR3 has 13 amino acids. Trimming cost V 7 bases and J 5 bases; bases outside gene matches: 5. The chain's CDR3 is CASTLSGGDTQYF. CDR3 sequence (DNA): TGTGCCAGCACCTTGAGCGGGGGAGATACGCAGTATTTT.

This rearrangement joins TRBV9 to TRBJ2-1, with D perhaps TRBD2 (6 bases). CDR1 is SGDLS and CDR2 is YYNGEE in the germline V gene. Trimming took 2 bases from V and 10 from J, leaving 25 bases between them. The CDR3 sequence is 17 residues long. CDR3 coding DNA: TGTGCCAGCAGCGTTGGGACTCCCGATCTACGTCGTAGAGAGCAGTTCTTC. As protein: CASSVGTPDLRRREQFF.

This chain uses TRBV29-1 with TRBJ2-5, with 8 bases that match TRBD1. This CDR3 contains 15 residues. Looked up from germline, CDR1 is SQVTM and CDR2 is ANQGSEA. J was trimmed by 2 bases and V by 5 bases; bases with no gene match: 10. CDR3 amino acids: CSVRDSQGVQETQYF. The CDR3 DNA reads as TGCAGCGTTCGCGACTCACAGGGGGTACAAGAGACCCAGTACTTC. The full variable domain, completed using reference TRBV29-1 and TRBJ2-5, is SAVISQKPSRDICQRGTSLTIQCQVDSQVTMMFWYRQQPGQSLTLIATANQGSEATYESGFVIDKFPISRPNLTFSTLTVSNMSPEDSSIYLCSVRDSQGVQETQYFGPGTRLLVL.

This clonotype was seen more than once but under ten times. CDR3 DNA: TGTGCCAGCAGGCATGGACTAGCGGGAGTGGGGTACGAGCAGTACTTC. Protein sequence: CASRHGLAGVGYEQYF. The V and J genes are TRBV7-6 and TRBJ2-7; 13 bases agree with TRBD2. The CDR3 loop spans 16 amino acids. Trimming took 6 bases from V and 4 from J; bases not matched to a gene: 9. The germline V gene has CDR1 SGHVS and CDR2 FNYEAQ.

This clonotype showed up many times. V and J are TRBV7-8 and TRBJ2-3; D is perhaps TRBD1 (6 bases). V lost 5 bases to trimming and J lost 0 bases, with 18 bases between them. Germline CDR1 is SGHVS and CDR2 is FQNEAQ. There are 17 residues in the CDR3. CDR3 coding DNA: TGTGCCAGCAGCACCCGTACAGGGTATCCTAGCACAGATACGCAGTATTTT. Its translation is CASSTRTGYPSTDTQYF. Full variable domain (remainder filled in from reference TRBV7-8 and TRBJ2-3): GAGVSQSPRYKVAKRGQDVALRCDPISGHVSLFWYQQALGQGPEFLTYFQNEAQLDKSGLPSDRFFAERPEGSVSTLKIQRTQQEDSAVYLCASSTRTGYPSTDTQYFGPGTRLTVL.

There are a few counts of this clonotype. Since a much larger clone is just one base distant, this may be a read error. The J gene is TRBJ2-5, the V gene TRBV15, with 7 bases that match TRBD1. The CDR3 contains 17 residues. Looked up from germline, CDR1 is LNHNV and CDR2 is YYDKDF (reference sequence). The CDR3 sequence: CAASRAFGTASKETQYF. The CDR3 region has the DNA TGTGCCGCCAGCAGGGCGTTCGGGACAGCAAGTAAAGAGACCCAGTACTTC.